A selection of T cell receptor beta chains follows, all from one sample in a study of cytomegalovirus exposure and HLA in healthy donors. Sequencing used immunoSEQ multiplex PCR; TCRdb keeps in-frame clones, though not all of them. This table holds around 130,000 clones, around 80% found once. Sequenced sample: PBMCs. All receptors come from a man between 50 and 59 years old in good health and CMV-seronegative. Both conserved end residues are trimmed from each CDR3.

j_call v_call cdr3_length cdr3_aa
TRBJ2-1 TRBV6-1 13 ASSETSGSNNEQF
TRBJ2-7 TRBV5-4 12 ASREGGAGIEQY
TRBJ2-7 TRBV14 12 ASSLTRPPYEQY
TRBJ1-2 TRBV4-1 15 ASSQGRGGDANYGYT
TRBJ2-3 TRBV12-5 12 ASGPGGWGDTQY
TRBJ2-3 TRBV7-9 15 ASSFRTSGVPGDTQY
TRBJ2-7 TRBV5-1 11 ASSLAGRNEQY
TRBJ1-2 TRBV7-2 13 ASSQGGTGGNGYT
TRBJ1-2 TRBV7-6 13 ASSLNPGQKGGYT
TRBJ2-3 TRBV7-9 13 ASSFSAGGTDTQY
TRBJ2-7 TRBV5-6 11 ASSFSQLYEQY
TRBJ2-5 TRBV19 11 ATTRGQGETQY
TRBJ1-1 TRBV27 13 ASSTVMGLKTEAF
TRBJ2-1 TRBV9 12 ASSGVGDYNEQF
TRBJ1-2 TRBV4-1 11 ASSQDQWYGYT
TRBJ2-7 TRBV7-9 13 ASSLGTGVLREQY
TRBJ2-1 TRBV9 14 ASSVAGTRAHNEQF
TRBJ2-7 TRBV5-1 15 ASSLPSPQGSSYEQY
TRBJ1-6 TRBV7-2 14 ASSPSGTVNNSPLH
TRBJ1-1 TRBV5-6 11 ASSPGVNTEAF
TRBJ1-2 TRBV30 10 AWSQPNYGYT
TRBJ1-4 TRBV6-1 12 ASSAGGLNEKLF
TRBJ2-7 TRBV7-2 11 ASSLARSYEQY
TRBJ2-3 TRBV30 12 AWSSQRGTDTQY
TRBJ2-1 TRBV27 12 ASSLRAHYNEQF
TRBJ1-3 TRBV29-1 12 SVQGAPTGNTIY
TRBJ1-2 TRBV20-1 8 SARRGGYT
TRBJ1-2 TRBV6-1 10 ASNRDIYGYT
TRBJ1-1 TRBV7-8 14 ASSLQGALTNTEAF
TRBJ1-5 TRBV19 13 ASSIGEGMYQPQH
TRBJ2-3 TRBV5-1 14 ASSLSSPVSTDTQY
TRBJ1-1 TRBV29-1 10 SVVFRHTEAF
TRBJ2-3 TRBV4-1 13 ASSQGTTRADTQY
TRBJ1-2 TRBV6-5 11 AISREGRGGYT
TRBJ2-5 TRBV7-6 14 ASSLQGLGFSETQY
TRBJ2-2 TRBV4-3 13 ASSLVAGDSGELF
TRBJ1-2 TRBV30 9 AWTLGYGYT
TRBJ2-7 TRBV2 12 ASKSGTVSYEQY
TRBJ2-3 TRBV5-1 11 ASSLAGEAPQY
TRBJ1-2 TRBV9 15 ASSVDFGGGVRDGYT
TRBJ2-2 TRBV5-1 12 ASSTRENTGELF
TRBJ1-5 TRBV6-6 13 ASSEGQISNQPQH
TRBJ2-7 TRBV2 10 ASSAQSYEQY
TRBJ1-2 TRBV19 14 ASMGDRGLSSYGYT
TRBJ2-1 TRBV6-1 14 ASSVPGTSDDNEQF
TRBJ1-1 TRBV6-5 11 ASTNEGNTEAF
TRBJ2-1 TRBV5-1 14 ASSWAGGGEYNEQF
TRBJ1-3 TRBV10-3 13 AISAEGGSGNTIY
TRBJ1-3 TRBV2 14 ASSGQGSHSGNTIY
TRBJ2-2 TRBV5-1 14 ASTRQGARGTGELF
TRBJ1-5 TRBV27 13 ASRPGTNGHQPQH
NA TRBV30 11 AWNRTGCYEQY
TRBJ1-5 TRBV18 11 ASSATGGQPQH
TRBJ2-7 TRBV5-1 13 ASSRGQGASYEQY
TRBJ1-2 TRBV5-1 14 ASSGEETGPNYGYT
TRBJ1-3 TRBV7-9 13 ASSRTGYSGNTIY
TRBJ2-2 TRBV2 10 ASNQGPRELF
TRBJ1-2 TRBV15 11 AISRARDYGYT
TRBJ2-2 TRBV30 14 AWTDRSKYGTGELF